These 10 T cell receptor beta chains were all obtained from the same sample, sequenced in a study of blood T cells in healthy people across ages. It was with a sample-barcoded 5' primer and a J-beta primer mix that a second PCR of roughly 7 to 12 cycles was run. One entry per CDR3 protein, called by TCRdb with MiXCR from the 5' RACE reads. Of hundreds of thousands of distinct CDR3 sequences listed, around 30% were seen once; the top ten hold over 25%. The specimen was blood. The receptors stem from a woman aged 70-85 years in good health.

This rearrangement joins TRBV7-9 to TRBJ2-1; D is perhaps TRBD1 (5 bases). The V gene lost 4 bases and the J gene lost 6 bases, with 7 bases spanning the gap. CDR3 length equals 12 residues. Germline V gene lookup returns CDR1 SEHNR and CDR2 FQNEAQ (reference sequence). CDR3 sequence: CASSYRLNEQFF. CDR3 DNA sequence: TGTGCCAGCAGCTACAGGCTCAATGAGCAGTTCTTC.

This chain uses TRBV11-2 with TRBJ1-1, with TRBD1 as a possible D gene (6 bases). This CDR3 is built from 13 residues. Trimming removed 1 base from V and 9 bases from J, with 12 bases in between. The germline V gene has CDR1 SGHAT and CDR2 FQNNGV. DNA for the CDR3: TGTGCCAGCAGCTTAGGGCGCCAGGGGAAAGCTTTCTTT. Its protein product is CASSLGRQGKAFF.

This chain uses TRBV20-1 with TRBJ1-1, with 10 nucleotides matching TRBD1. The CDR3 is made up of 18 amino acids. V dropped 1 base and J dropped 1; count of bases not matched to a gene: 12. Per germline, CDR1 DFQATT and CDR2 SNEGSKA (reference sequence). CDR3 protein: CSARASGQGVGTNTEAFF. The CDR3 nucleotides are TGCAGTGCTAGAGCGTCAGGACAGGGGGTTGGGACGAACACTGAAGCTTTCTTT.

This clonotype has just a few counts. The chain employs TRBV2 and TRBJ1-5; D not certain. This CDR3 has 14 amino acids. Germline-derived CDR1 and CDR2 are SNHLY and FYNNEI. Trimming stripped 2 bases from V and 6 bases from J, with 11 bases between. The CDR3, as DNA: TGTGCCAGCAGTGAATCGGGTGGGGTTCAGCCCCAGCATTTT. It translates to CASSESGGVQPQHF. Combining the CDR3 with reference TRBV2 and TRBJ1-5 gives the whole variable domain EPEVTQTPSHQVTQMGQEVILRCVPISNHLYFYWYRQILGQKVEFLVSFYNNEISEKSEIFDDQFSVERPDGSNFTLKIRSTKLEDSAMYFCASSESGGVQPQHFGDGTRLSIL.

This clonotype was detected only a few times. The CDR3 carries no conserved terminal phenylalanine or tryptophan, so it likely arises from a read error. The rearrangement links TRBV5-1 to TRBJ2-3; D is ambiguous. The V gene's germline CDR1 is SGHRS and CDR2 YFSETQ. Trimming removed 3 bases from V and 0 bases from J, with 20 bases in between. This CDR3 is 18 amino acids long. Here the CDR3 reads CASSSIGEGYISTDTQYV. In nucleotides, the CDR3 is TGCGCCAGCAGCTCAATCGGAGAAGGGTATATTAGCACAGATACGCAGTATGTT.

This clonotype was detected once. CDR3 region: CASRGEGGTDTQYF. CDR3 DNA sequence: TGCGCCAGCCGGGGTGAGGGAGGCACAGATACGCAGTATTTT. The chain employs TRBV10-2 and TRBJ2-3, with a weak D call TRBD2 (5 bases). Germline values: CDR1 WSHSY, CDR2 SAAADI. There are 14 residues in the CDR3. V shed 8 bases and J shed 1 base, with 13 bases lying between them.

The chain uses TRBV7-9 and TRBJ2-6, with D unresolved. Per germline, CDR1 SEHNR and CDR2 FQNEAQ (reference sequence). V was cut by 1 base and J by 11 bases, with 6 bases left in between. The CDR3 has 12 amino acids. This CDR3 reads CASSLELHVLTF. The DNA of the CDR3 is TGTGCCAGCAGCTTAGAGTTGCACGTCCTGACTTTC.

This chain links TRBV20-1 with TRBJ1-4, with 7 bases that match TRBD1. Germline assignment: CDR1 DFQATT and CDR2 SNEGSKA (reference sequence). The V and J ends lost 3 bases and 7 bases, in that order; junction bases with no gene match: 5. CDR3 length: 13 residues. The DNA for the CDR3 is TGCAGTGCTAGTGAGGGGGCGGGTGAAAAACTGTTTTTT. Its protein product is CSASEGAGEKLFF.

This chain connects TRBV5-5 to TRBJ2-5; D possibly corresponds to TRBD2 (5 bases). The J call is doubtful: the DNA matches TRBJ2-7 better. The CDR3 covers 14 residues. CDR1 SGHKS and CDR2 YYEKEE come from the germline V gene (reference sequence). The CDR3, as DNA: TGTGCCAGCAGCTGGGCGGGCGTGTCCTACGAGCAGTACTTC. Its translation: CASSWAGVSYEQYF.

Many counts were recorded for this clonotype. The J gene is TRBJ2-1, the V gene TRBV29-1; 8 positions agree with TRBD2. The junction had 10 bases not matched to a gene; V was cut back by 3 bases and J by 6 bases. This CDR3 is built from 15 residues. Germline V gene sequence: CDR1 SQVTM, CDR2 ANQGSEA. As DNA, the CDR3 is TGCAGCGTTGACGGGAGGGCCCTCGGAGTCAATGAGCAGTTCTTC. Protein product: CSVDGRALGVNEQFF.